What follows are 17 T cell receptor beta chains derived from one specimen sequenced in a study of T cell responses to AZD1222 COVID-19 vaccine. Method: immunoSEQ multiplex PCR; TCRdb's copy keeps in-frame clones and lacks some. The table has tens of thousands of clones, 92% seen once. The material sequenced was peripheral blood, taken 28 days after the second AZD1222 dose. All receptors derive from an adult who received the AZD1222 COVID-19 vaccine.

The chain joins TRBV19 to TRBJ2-1; TRBD2 matches at 13 bases. Per the germline V gene, CDR1 is LNHDA and CDR2 is SQIVND (reference sequence). J was trimmed by 8 bases and V by 10 bases; bases with no gene match: 11. The CDR3 has 15 amino acids. The CDR3 protein is CATSRTSGSLDEQFF. The CDR3 DNA reads as TGTGCCACCTCCAGGACTAGCGGGAGTTTAGATGAGCAGTTCTTC.

This clone was recorded only once. The rearrangement links TRBV27 to TRBJ1-5; D remains unclear. Trimming cost V 5 bases and J 9 bases, with 20 bases left between them. The CDR3 consists of 15 residues. Germline V gene lookup returns CDR1 MNHEY and CDR2 SMNVEV (reference sequence). DNA of the CDR3: TGTGCCAGCAGTCCCAGTACTGGTGCAATACGGCCCCAGCATTTT. Translation gives CASSPSTGAIRPQHF.

The V call is TRBV7-2, the J call TRBJ1-2; D perhaps matches TRBD1 (5 bases). V was cut by 5 bases and J by 8 bases, with 24 bases left in between. From germline, CDR1 is SGHTA and CDR2 FQGNSA. This CDR3 contains 16 residues. In DNA form, the CDR3 reads TGTGCCAGCAGCCCGGGGCAGACTCCGAACCCTTGGGGCTACACCTTC. It codes for CASSPGQTPNPWGYTF.

The V and J genes are TRBV29-1 and TRBJ1-4; D remains unclear. This CDR3 contains 14 residues. V gave up 0 bases and J gave up 7 bases, with 12 bases separating them. Per the germline V gene, CDR1 is SQVTM and CDR2 is ANQGSEA. CDR3 nucleotides: TGCAGCGTTGAAGACAACGGGATCCCTGAAAAACTGTTTTTT. Its protein is CSVEDNGIPEKLFF.

Only one count was recorded for this clone. The rearrangement uses TRBV7-9 and TRBJ2-1; TRBD2 agrees at 14 bases. This CDR3 is built from 17 residues. V lost 5 bases to trimming and J lost 6 bases; unmatched junction nucleotides: 9. Germline V gene lookup returns CDR1 SEHNR and CDR2 FQNEAQ (reference sequence). This CDR3 is CASSRPGLAGDVNEQFF. CDR3 bases: TGTGCCAGCAGCCGACCGGGACTAGCGGGGGACGTCAATGAGCAGTTCTTC.

This clone was seen more than once but under ten times. The chain uses TRBV6-5 and TRBJ1-2; TRBD1 is a possible D gene (6 bases). The V and J ends lost 5 bases and 7 bases respectively, with 11 bases between them. The germline V gene encodes CDR1 MNHEY and CDR2 SVGAGI. This CDR3 has 12 amino acids. CDR3 DNA: TGTGCCAGCAGTACACAGGGATTTGGCTACACCTTC. Its protein is CASSTQGFGYTF.

This clone has just a few counts. The chain is built from TRBV6-5 and TRBJ1-6; 7 bases line up with TRBD1. This CDR3 is built from 14 residues. Germline values: CDR1 MNHEY, CDR2 SVGAGI. V dropped 6 bases and J dropped 7; count of bases not matched to a gene: 6. DNA of the CDR3: TGTGCCAGCAGAACGACAGGGCGGAATTCACCCCTCCACTTT. Amino acids: CASRTTGRNSPLHF.

J is TRBJ1-2 and V is TRBV28; 7 nucleotides match TRBD1. CDR1 and CDR2 from the germline V gene are MDHEN and SYDVKM. After removal of 2 bases from V and 5 bases from J, the junction contained 5 bases not matched to a gene. This CDR3 spans 14 amino acids. The CDR3 sequence: CASSLVTGLYGYTF. The CDR3 coding sequence is TGTGCCAGCAGTTTAGTGACAGGGCTATATGGCTACACCTTC.

The V call is TRBV7-2, the J call TRBJ1-5; maybe TRBD1 (5 bases). V was trimmed by 6 bases and J by 2 bases, leaving 14 bases between them. The CDR3 has 15 residues. Germline values: CDR1 SGHTA, CDR2 FQGNSA. DNA of the CDR3: TGTGCCAGCAGATTGACAGCGGGCGGCAATCAGCCCCAGCATTTT. Translating it yields CASRLTAGGNQPQHF.

The J gene is TRBJ2-2, the V gene TRBV9, with TRBD2 matching 10 bases. Looked up from germline, CDR1 is SGDLS and CDR2 is YYNGEE. J gave up 5 bases and V 0 bases, and 4 bases lay outside the gene matches. The CDR3 length is 16 residues. The CDR3 DNA sequence: TGTGCCAGCAGCGTAGGAATAGCGGGAGGTACCGGGGAGCTGTTTTTT. This gives the protein CASSVGIAGGTGELFF. Supplemented by reference TRBV9 and TRBJ2-2, the full variable domain reads DSGVTQTPKHLITATGQRVTLRCSPRSGDLSVYWYQQSLDQGLQFLIQYYNGEERAKGNILERFSAQQFPDLHSELNLSSLELGDSALYFCASSVGIAGGTGELFFGEGSRLTVL.

This rearrangement joins TRBV19 to TRBJ2-7; 7 bases fit TRBD2. J lost 7 bases, V lost 3 bases, and 6 bases had no gene match. The CDR3 loop spans 13 amino acids. Germline CDR1 LNHDA, CDR2 SQIVND (reference sequence). The CDR3 DNA follows: TGTGCCAGTAGTATCGGGCGGGAGAGTGAGCAGTACTTC. Encoded protein: CASSIGRESEQYF.

The gene calls are TRBV7-8 and TRBJ1-2; no firm D call. Germline V gene sequence: CDR1 SGHVS, CDR2 FQNEAQ. V gave up 1 base and J gave up 4 bases, with 13 bases separating them. The length of the CDR3 is 15 residues. CDR3 bases: TGTGCCAGCAGCTTAGAGGGCGAACTCTTCTATGGCTACACCTTC. Protein sequence: CASSLEGELFYGYTF.

The CDR3 DNA reads TGCGCCAGCAGAGACAGGGAGGATCAGCCCCAGCATTTT. Encoded protein: CASRDREDQPQHF. The chain is built from TRBV5-1 and TRBJ1-5; 7 nucleotides match TRBD1. Unmatched junction bases numbered 4, after V lost 5 bases and J lost 5 bases. Germline V gene sequence: CDR1 SGHRS, CDR2 YFSETQ. The CDR3 has 13 amino acids.

V gene TRBV5-1 combines with J gene TRBJ1-2; no clear D. Germline CDR1 reads SGHRS; CDR2 reads YFSETQ. CDR3 length: 14 residues. V gave up 0 bases and J gave up 4 bases, with 10 bases separating them. CDR3 sequence reads: CASSLEGPSYGYTF. The CDR3 nucleotides are TGCGCCAGCAGCTTGGAAGGACCGTCCTATGGCTACACCTTC.

The rearrangement uses TRBV12-3 or TRBV12-4 and TRBJ1-4; D call uncertain. Trimming removed 5 bases at V and 8 bases at J, with 12 bases between. The CDR3 is 13 amino acids. The DNA of the CDR3 is TGTGCCAGCAGTAACCAAGAAAGGGAAAAACTGTTTTTT. This encodes CASSNQEREKLFF.

This sequence joins TRBV5-6 and TRBJ1-2; a possible D gene is TRBD1 (5 bases). V gave up 5 bases and J gave up 5 bases, with 10 bases separating them. The germline gives CDR1 SGHDT, CDR2 YYEEEE. This CDR3 contains 12 residues. CDR3 nucleotide sequence: TGTGCCAGCAGAGGGGTCTCGTATGGCTACACCTTC. Translating gives CASRGVSYGYTF. The full variable domain, with the rest looked up from reference TRBV5-6 and TRBJ1-2, is DAGVTQSPTHLIKTRGQQVTLRCSPKSGHDTVSWYQQALGQGPQFIFQYYEEEERQRGNFPDRFSGHQFPNYSSELNVNALLLGDSALYLCASRGVSYGYTFGSGTRLTVV.

The V gene is TRBV7-8, the J gene TRBJ1-1; D is unresolved. CDR3 length: 15 amino acids. Germline CDR1 SGHVS, CDR2 FQNEAQ. The V end was cut by 1 base, the J end by 0 bases, with 9 bases between. The CDR3 DNA follows: TGTGCCAGCAGCTTAGACCACGCGATGAACACTGAAGCTTTCTTT. It codes for CASSLDHAMNTEAFF.